A single sample gave rise to the 26 T cell receptor beta chains below, sequenced in a study of neurological immune-mediated disorders. TCRdb re-analysed the 5' RACE reads in MiXCR, keeping a single row per CDR3 protein. The profile shows approximately 43,000 distinct CDR3 sequences, roughly 2.5% of them singletons. Sequencing used PBMCs. The receptors were sampled from a man aged 30-40 years with multiple sclerosis.

This clonotype was recorded many times. J is TRBJ2-1 and V is TRBV9; TRBD2 might be the D (6 bases). Germline values: CDR1 SGDLS, CDR2 YYNGEE. CDR3 length equals 15 residues. Trimming cost V 0 bases and J 0 bases, with 7 bases left between them. The DNA for the CDR3 is TGTGCCAGCAGCGTAGTCGGGAGCTCCTACAATGAGCAGTTCTTC. It codes for CASSVVGSSYNEQFF. Complete variable domain (other parts from reference TRBV9 and TRBJ2-1): DSGVTQTPKHLITATGQRVTLRCSPRSGDLSVYWYQQSLDQGLQFLIQYYNGEERAKGNILERFSAQQFPDLHSELNLSSLELGDSALYFCASSVVGSSYNEQFFGPGTRLTVL.

This clonotype appeared many times. The genes are TRBV6-2 or TRBV6-3 and TRBJ2-1; 7 nucleotides match TRBD2. The V and J ends lost 7 bases and 6 bases, in that order; junction bases with no gene match: 6. Germline V gene data show CDR1 as MNHEY and CDR2 as SVGEGT. CDR3 length: 13 amino acids. CDR3 sequence reads: CASMRTGGNEQFF. Here the CDR3 DNA reads TGTGCCAGCATGCGTACGGGAGGCAATGAGCAGTTCTTC.

This clonotype was picked up many times. The chain employs TRBV20-1 and TRBJ2-5; TRBD2 aligns across 7 bases. V was pared by 5 bases and J by 5 bases, with 11 bases of the junction left unmatched. Germline-derived CDR1 and CDR2 are DFQATT and SNEGSKA (reference sequence). This CDR3 is built from 14 residues. CDR3 amino acids: CSAPGLPTGETQYF. The CDR3 region has the DNA TGCAGTGCTCCGGGACTACCCACGGGGGAGACCCAGTACTTC.

This clonotype was found many times. The chain uses TRBV20-1 and TRBJ1-5, with D possibly being TRBD1 (6 bases). This CDR3 is built from 15 residues. Germline loops: CDR1 DFQATT, CDR2 SNEGSKA (reference sequence). V gave up 3 bases and J gave up 2 bases, with 14 bases separating them. CDR3 bases: TGCAGTGCTAGCGCACAGGGAGCGGGCAATCAGCCCCAGCATTTT. This sequence encodes CSASAQGAGNQPQHF.

As concerns this clonotype: This CDR3 fails to terminate in the conserved phenylalanine or tryptophan, so it likely reflects a read error. This sequence joins TRBV28 and TRBJ2-7; TRBD1 matches at 10 bases. CDR1 is MDHEN, CDR2 SYDVKM, per germline. Trimming at V came to 5 bases and at J to 7 bases, leaving 8 bases not matched to a gene. The CDR3 contains 14 residues. The CDR3 sequence is CASSTRQGAEEQYC. CDR3 nucleotide sequence: TGTGCCAGCAGTACCCGACAGGGGGCAGAGGAGCAGTACTGC.

This clonotype appeared many times. The chain employs TRBV7-2 and TRBJ2-1, with D maybe TRBD2 (6 bases). There are 16 residues in the CDR3. The germline V and J ends were trimmed by 0 bases and 0 bases, with 9 bases remaining between them. Germline values: CDR1 SGHTA, CDR2 FQGNSA. The CDR3 reads CASSLAGTRSYNEQFF. The CDR3 DNA follows: TGTGCCAGCAGCTTAGCGGGGACTCGCTCCTACAATGAGCAGTTCTTC. Combining the CDR3 with reference TRBV7-2 and TRBJ2-1 gives the whole variable domain GAGVSQSPSNKVTEKGKDVELRCDPISGHTALYWYRQSLGQGLEFLIYFQGNSAPDKSGLPSDRFSAERTGGSVSTLTIQRTQQEDSAVYLCASSLAGTRSYNEQFFGPGTRLTVL.

This clonotype showed up many times. The chain recombines TRBV7-9 with TRBJ1-1; TRBD1 is a possible D gene (5 bases). The V end was cut by 5 bases, the J end by 6 bases, with 7 bases between. Looked up from germline, CDR1 is SEHNR and CDR2 is FQNEAQ (reference sequence). CDR3 size: 11 residues. CDR3 nucleotides: TGTGCCAGCAGCCGGGGGGCTGAAGCTTTCTTT. Translating it yields CASSRGAEAFF.

V usage is TRBV6-5 and J usage is TRBJ2-5; D uncertain. Looked up from germline, CDR1 is MNHEY and CDR2 is SVGAGI. The V and J ends lost 0 bases and 2 bases respectively, with 13 bases between them. The CDR3 covers 16 residues. CDR3 sequence reads: CASSYSKSGLQETQYF. CDR3 DNA: TGTGCCAGCAGTTACTCGAAGTCAGGCCTACAAGAGACCCAGTACTTC.

The sample holds many counts of this clonotype. This chain joins TRBV28 and TRBJ1-5; TRBD1 matches 9 bases. The J segment lost 6 bases and the V segment lost 6 bases, leaving 9 bases of the junction unmatched. The CDR3 extends over 15 amino acids. CDR1 and CDR2 from the germline V gene are MDHEN and SYDVKM. CDR3 amino acids: CASRGGTGGSQPQHF. DNA of the CDR3: TGTGCCAGCAGGGGGGGAACAGGGGGCAGTCAGCCCCAGCATTTT.

This clonotype was recorded many times. The genes are TRBV20-1 and TRBJ2-3; D is ambiguous. The ends were cut back, 6 bases at V and 2 bases at J, with 15 bases in the middle. Looked up from germline, CDR1 is DFQATT and CDR2 is SNEGSKA (reference sequence). The CDR3 has 14 residues. CDR3 DNA sequence: TGCAGTGCGGAAAGAGAGGCCCTCACAGATACGCAGTATTTT. Amino acid sequence: CSAEREALTDTQYF.

Ten or more counts support this clonotype. CDR3 sequence (DNA): TGTGCCAGCAGCACAGGGGGCTATGGCTACACCTTC. Protein sequence: CASSTGGYGYTF. The genes are TRBV6-5 and TRBJ1-2, with 8 nucleotides matching TRBD1. The CDR3 totals 12 residues. Germline V CDR1 and CDR2: MNHEY, SVGAGI. V shed 6 bases and J 4 bases; nucleotides not matched to a gene: 1.

This clonotype was seen at least ten times. This chain uses TRBV12-3 or TRBV12-4 with TRBJ2-5, with D hard to call. V dropped 2 bases and J dropped 2 bases, with 6 bases sitting between them. The length of the CDR3 is 13 residues. The CDR3 bases are TGTGCCAGCAGTTTAACCCTACAAGAGACCCAGTACTTC. Its protein product is CASSLTLQETQYF.

There are many counts of this clonotype. The chain carries TRBV19 and TRBJ1-1; a possible D gene is TRBD1 (5 bases). CDR3 size: 14 residues. From germline, CDR1 is LNHDA and CDR2 SQIVND (reference sequence). Trimming removed 2 bases at V and 3 bases at J, with 10 bases between. This CDR3 is CASSIFGTDTEAFF. DNA of the CDR3: TGTGCCAGTAGTATATTTGGGACGGACACTGAAGCTTTCTTT.

This clonotype has ten or more counts. The rearrangement joins TRBV3-1 to TRBJ1-6; D may be TRBD1 (6 bases). V lost 6 bases and J 10 bases, leaving 19 bases between the germline ends. Germline CDR1 and CDR2: LGHDT and YNNKEL (reference sequence). The CDR3 has 15 residues. The CDR3 loop reads CASRDEQGRSSPLHF. In DNA, the CDR3 is TGTGCCAGCAGGGATGAACAGGGTCGCTCCTCACCCCTCCACTTT.

The table lists this clonotype with many counts. The rearrangement links TRBV5-1 to TRBJ1-2; TRBD1 agrees at 8 bases. With 5 bases clipped from V and 5 bases from J, the junction kept 8 bases outside the gene matches. The germline CDR1 and CDR2 sequences are SGHRS and YFSETQ. The CDR3 contains 14 residues. CDR3: CASRGQGVDYGYTF. Written as DNA, the CDR3 is TGCGCCAGCAGAGGACAGGGCGTCGATTATGGCTACACCTTC.

This clonotype was found many times. The chain employs TRBV10-2 and TRBJ2-1; D gene unclear. The CDR3 sequence is 12 residues long. CDR1 and CDR2 (germline): WSHSY, SAAADI. The ends were cut back, 4 bases at V and 7 bases at J, with 8 bases in the middle. CDR3 loop: CASSAVLNEQFF. The CDR3 DNA reads TGCGCCAGCAGTGCCGTCCTAAATGAGCAGTTCTTC.

Judged by abundance, this clonotype is medium-sized. V gene TRBV10-3 combines with J gene TRBJ2-7; D tentatively fits TRBD1 or TRBD2 (5 bases each). This CDR3 has 14 residues. Looked up from germline, CDR1 is ENHRY and CDR2 is SYGVKD. Trimming pared 6 bases from V and 0 bases from J, leaving 12 bases between. The chain's CDR3 is CAIRNGASSYEQYF. The CDR3 region has the DNA TGTGCCATCAGGAACGGGGCTAGCTCCTACGAGCAGTACTTC.

This clonotype was found a few times. The chain is built from TRBV20-1 and TRBJ1-3; D possibly corresponds to TRBD1 (5 bases). CDR3 length equals 13 residues. V lost 4 bases and J lost 0, with 7 bases in between. The germline V gene has CDR1 DFQATT and CDR2 SNEGSKA (reference sequence). The CDR3 coding sequence is TGCAGTGCTACCGGGGGCTCTGGAAACACCATATATTTT. This translates into CSATGGSGNTIYF.

This clonotype was seen at least ten times. V gene TRBV7-3 combines with J gene TRBJ2-5; D not resolved. This CDR3 contains 14 residues. Between the trimmed V and J ends, which lost 1 base and 0 bases, there was a span of 6 bases. Looked up from germline, CDR1 is SGHTA and CDR2 is FQGTGA. The CDR3 here is CASSLNGYQETQYF. The DNA for the CDR3 is TGTGCCAGCAGCTTAAACGGGTACCAAGAGACCCAGTACTTC.

This clonotype showed up many times. The rearrangement links TRBV15 to TRBJ2-6; no clear D. The CDR3 is made up of 15 amino acids. Germline V gene data show CDR1 as LNHNV and CDR2 as YYDKDF (reference sequence). With 4 bases removed from V and 0 bases from J, the gap between germline ends came to 7 bases. In DNA form, the CDR3 reads TGTGCCACCAGCACCCACAGCTCTGGGGCCAACGTCCTGACTTTC. Its translation: CATSTHSSGANVLTF.

There are many counts of this clonotype. The chain is built from TRBV7-8 and TRBJ2-3; TRBD2 agrees at 9 bases. The CDR3 totals 14 residues. Germline V gene sequence: CDR1 SGHVS, CDR2 FQNEAQ. V lost 5 bases, J lost 4 bases, and 4 bases stayed unmatched. The CDR3 here is CASSRGRAADTQYF. DNA of the CDR3: TGTGCCAGCAGCCGCGGGAGGGCGGCAGATACGCAGTATTTT.

This clonotype has more than one count but fewer than ten. A much more abundant neighbour one base away suggests this may be a read error. The genes are TRBV7-2 and TRBJ1-3; no firm D call. The CDR3 is 12 amino acids. Germline V gene sequence: CDR1 SGHTA, CDR2 FQGNSA. Trimming left V 5 bases short and J 10 bases short, with 12 bases between. In nucleotides, the CDR3 is TGTGCCAGCAGCCAAGGTCCAGAAACCATATATTTT. The encoded protein is CASSQGPETIYF.

This clonotype appeared many times. The genes are TRBV29-1 and TRBJ2-2; the match to TRBD1 covers 9 bases. J gave up 3 bases and V 7 bases, and 6 bases lay outside the gene matches. The CDR3 contains 14 residues. Germline V CDR1 and CDR2: SQVTM, ANQGSEA. This chain's CDR3 is CSATRTGDTGELFF. The CDR3 DNA sequence: TGCAGCGCAACAAGGACAGGGGACACCGGGGAGCTGTTTTTT.

This clonotype occurred many times. V usage is TRBV11-2 and J usage is TRBJ2-2, with D possibly matching TRBD1 (5 bases). The V end lost 0 bases, the J end lost 8 bases, and 16 bases lay between the germline ends. This CDR3 has 16 amino acids. CDR1 and CDR2 from the germline V gene are SGHAT and FQNNGV. Written as DNA, the CDR3 is TGTGCCAGCAGCTTAGACCCCCGAGCCAGGGCTGGGGAGCTGTTTTTT. It is translated as CASSLDPRARAGELFF.

This clonotype was observed at least ten times. The V call is TRBV7-2, the J call TRBJ1-6; D gene uncertain. The CDR3 is 17 amino acids. V gave up 3 bases and J gave up 2 bases, with 14 bases separating them. Germline V gene sequence: CDR1 SGHTA, CDR2 FQGNSA. This CDR3 reads CASSFQGSRAYNSPLHF. The CDR3 DNA reads TGTGCCAGCAGCTTCCAAGGCTCGAGGGCCTATAATTCACCCCTCCACTTT.

This clonotype was recorded many times. This chain joins TRBV29-1 and TRBJ1-1, with a possible D match to TRBD1 (5 bases). Germline V gives CDR1 SQVTM, CDR2 ANQGSEA. This CDR3 spans 12 amino acids. V lost 3 bases and J lost 5, with 10 bases in between. As DNA, the CDR3 is TGCAGCGTTGATGGGGGGTCGACTGAAGCTTTCTTT. As protein: CSVDGGSTEAFF.